The entry that follows covers one TCR beta chain sequence. Its matching antigen is unknown. This specimen belongs to a study of cytomegalovirus exposure and HLA in healthy donors. Findings and limits, study-wide: Researchers counted 180 or so TCR beta chains as cytomegalovirus-associated. TCR beta V- and J-gene trimming was later associated with a missense DCLRE1C variant. Sequencing depth across donors, presence/absence analyses assumed, was roughly uniform.

Both 60 Vbeta primers and 13 Jbeta primers went into the PCR. TCRdb's table, derived via immunoSEQ multiplex PCR, lists solely in-frame clones and lacks some. The sample records 150,000 to 200,000 clones, about 80% being singletons. The sequencing sample was made of PBMCs. This receptor was obtained from a woman aged 25-40 years in good health and CMV-seropositive.

The CDR3 here is CASLFTTGVNTEAFF. CDR3 nucleotide sequence: TGTGCCAGCCTCTTCACCACAGGGGTCAACACTGAAGCTTTCTTT. The J gene is TRBJ1-1, the V gene TRBV6-1; 7 nucleotides agree with TRBD1. V was clipped by 8 bases and J by 2 bases; unmatched bases: 11. Looked up from germline, CDR1 is MNHNS and CDR2 is SASEGT. This CDR3 has 15 residues.